In this sample, the clone carrying this TCR beta chain turned up a few times. A junction end diverges from the germline sequence, so it may reflect a read error. These data come from a study of chemoradiotherapy in HPV16-positive cancers. Assay: immunoSEQ multiplex PCR; the TCRdb copy retains only in-frame clones and omits some. This table has 30,000 or so clones, 89% appearing once. Sequenced here: blood, sampled from a patient who underwent chemoradiotherapy. This sequence was found in a human donor with HPV-associated anogenital cancer.

Here the CDR3 DNA reads TGTGCCAGCTCCCCACGAGAATCCGCAGGGTTGGAAAAACTGTTTTTT. This translates into CASSPRESAGLEKLFF. The chain couples TRBV18 to TRBJ1-4, with TRBD1 as a possible D gene (5 bases). CDR3 size: 16 residues. CDR1 and CDR2 from the germline V gene are KGHSH and LQKENI.